This entry features one T cell receptor (beta chain) sequence. This sample was included in a study of shared T cell receptors in the human thymus. Trimming removed 4 bases from V and 0 bases from J, with 7 bases in between. Germline V gives CDR1 SGHDN, CDR2 FVKESK. CDR3 size: 15 residues. Sequencing was performed with immunoSEQ multiplex PCR; in TCRdb, only in-frame clones are kept and a portion is missing. The sample yields 640,000 or so clones, 70% to 90% seen once. These data are also associated with another study on human thymus T cells.

The clonotype was recovered from a boy younger than two with a congenital heart defect. The chain couples TRBV14 to TRBJ2-6; D gene ambiguous. Sample: thymocytes. CDR3 residues: CASSPGLSGANVLTF. CDR3 in DNA: TGTGCCAGCAGCCCCGGTCTCTCTGGGGCCAACGTCCTGACTTTC.